The clone carrying this TCR beta chain appeared once. Its specificity is not known. The trim removed 8 bases at V and 6 bases at J, leaving 9 bases unmatched. The germline CDR1 and CDR2 sequences are MDHEN and SYDVKM. The CDR3 is 13 amino acids. Some clones are missing from TCRdb's copy, which holds only in-frame ones; the method was immunoSEQ multiplex PCR. The sample lists 150,000 to 180,000 clones, around 85% seen once, with 5.5% to 7% in the top ten. The sample originates from a study of T cell responses to AZD1222 COVID-19 vaccine. Study-wide results and caveats: Reportedly, nearly half of unique spike TCRs recognized epitopes outside B.1.351/B.1.1.7 mutations. All repertoire sampling was performed exclusively after the peak T cell response. Just a handful of people given AZD1222 tested seropositive at baseline. There were mostly white British donors and more females than males, and clonal diversity was possibly underestimated.

V gene TRBV28 combines with J gene TRBJ1-1; TRBD1 aligns across 7 bases. The sequenced sample was peripheral blood, obtained after recovery from COVID-19. The TCR comes from an adult who had recovered from COVID-19. In DNA form, the CDR3 reads TGTGCCAGCGTTCGTCAGGGGGGCCCTGAAGCTTTCTTT. It codes for CASVRQGGPEAFF.